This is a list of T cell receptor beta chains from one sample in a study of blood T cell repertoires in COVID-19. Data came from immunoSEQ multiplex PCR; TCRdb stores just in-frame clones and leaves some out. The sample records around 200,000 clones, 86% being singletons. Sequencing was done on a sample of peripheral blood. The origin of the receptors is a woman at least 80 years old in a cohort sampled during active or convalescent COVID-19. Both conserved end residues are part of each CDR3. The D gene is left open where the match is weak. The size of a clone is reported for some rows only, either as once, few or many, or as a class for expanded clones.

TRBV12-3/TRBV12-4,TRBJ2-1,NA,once,TGTGCCAGCAGTTTGGGGGCGAGGGTATGGTTCTTC,CASSLGARVWFF
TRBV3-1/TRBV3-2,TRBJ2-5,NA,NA,TGTGCCTCTCGGGTCTCCAGGGGTACAAAAGAGACCCAGTACTTC,CASRVSRGTKETQYF
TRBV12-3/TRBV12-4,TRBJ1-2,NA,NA,TGTGCCAGCAGAACGGGGGGTAACTATGGCTACACCTTC,CASRTGGNYGYTF
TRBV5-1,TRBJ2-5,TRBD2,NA,TGCGCCAGCAGCTTGGGGTCTAGCGGGAGGGCGGAGACCCAGTACTTC,CASSLGSSGRAETQYF
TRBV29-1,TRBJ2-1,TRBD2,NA,TGCACCTCCCTCGGACTAGCGGGAGATCGCTACAATGAGCAGTTCTTC,CTSLGLAGDRYNEQFF
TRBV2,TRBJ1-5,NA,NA,TGTGCCAGCAGTGTGGAGGGGCTCCATCAGCCCCAGCATTTT,CASSVEGLHQPQHF
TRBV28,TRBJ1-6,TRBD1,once,TGTGCCAGCAGTTCAGGCCCGACAGGGCGTACCTTT,CASSSGPTGRTF
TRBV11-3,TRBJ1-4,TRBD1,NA,TGTGCCAGCAGCCCCGGGACAGGGGGTAATGAAAAACTGTTTTTT,CASSPGTGGNEKLFF
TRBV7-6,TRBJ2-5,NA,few,TGTGCCAGCAGCTTTCCGGGATCCCGGCAGACCCAGTACTTC,CASSFPGSRQTQYF
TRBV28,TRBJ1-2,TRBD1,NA,TGTGCCAGCAGCCTAACAGGGGGGAGCTATGGCTACACCTTC,CASSLTGGSYGYTF
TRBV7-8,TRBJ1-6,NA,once,TGTGCCAGCAGCTTGGGGGGTGCCTATAATTCACCCCTCCACTTT,CASSLGGAYNSPLHF
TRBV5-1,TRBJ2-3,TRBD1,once,TGCGCCAGCAGCTTACAGGGGTCTAGCACAGATACGCAGTATTTT,CASSLQGSSTDTQYF
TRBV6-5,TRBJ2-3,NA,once,TGTGCCAGCAGTCCTTTACTAGCATATACAGATACGCAGTATTTT,CASSPLLAYTDTQYF
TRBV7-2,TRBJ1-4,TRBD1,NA,TGTGCCAGCAGCTCGACAGGGGGCTATAATGAAAAACTGTTTTTT,CASSSTGGYNEKLFF
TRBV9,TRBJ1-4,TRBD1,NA,TGTGCCAGCAGCAAAACAGGGGCAACTAATGAAAAACTGTTTTTT,CASSKTGATNEKLFF
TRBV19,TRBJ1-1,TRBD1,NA,TGTGCCAGTAGTGCCGGACAGGGAGGGACTGAAGCTTTCTTT,CASSAGQGGTEAFF
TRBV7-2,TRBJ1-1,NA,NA,TGTGCCAGCAGCATTACAGATTTGAACACTGAAGCTTTCTTT,CASSITDLNTEAFF
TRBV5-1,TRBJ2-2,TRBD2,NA,TGCGCCAGCAGTAGCGGGAGTCGAACCGGGGAGCTGTTTTTT,CASSSGSRTGELFF
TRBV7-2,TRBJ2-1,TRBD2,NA,TGTGCCAGCAGCGTCGGACTAGCGGGGGGCGGGCATGAGCAGTTCTTC,CASSVGLAGGGHEQFF
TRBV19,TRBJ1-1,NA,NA,TGTGCCAGTAGGGGCACAGATGAAGCTTTCTTT,CASRGTDEAFF
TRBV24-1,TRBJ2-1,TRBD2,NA,TGTGCCACCAGTGATTTGGGGGGGGACCGAAGCTCCTACAATGAGCAGTTCTTC,CATSDLGGDRSSYNEQFF
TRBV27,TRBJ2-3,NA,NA,TGTGCCAGCAGTTTACGGCCCGTCGAGCGGGTCACAGATACGCAGTATTTT,CASSLRPVERVTDTQYF
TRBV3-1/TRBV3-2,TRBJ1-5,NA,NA,TGTGCCAGCAGCCCCGTGGGGGGTGGCAATCAGCCCCAGCATTTT,CASSPVGGGNQPQHF
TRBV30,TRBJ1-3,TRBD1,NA,TGTGCCCGACAGGGGGAGGCTGGAAACACCATATATTTT,CARQGEAGNTIYF
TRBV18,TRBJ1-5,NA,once,TGTGCCAGCTCACCGGATTGGGGGGGACAGCCCCAGCATTTT,CASSPDWGGQPQHF
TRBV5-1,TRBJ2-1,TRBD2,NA,TGCGCCAGCAGCCGAGTAGCGGGAGCCTACAATGAGCAGTTCTTC,CASSRVAGAYNEQFF
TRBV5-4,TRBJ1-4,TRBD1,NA,TGTGCCAGCAGCCGTACAGGGGCCGAATATGCAACTAATGAAAAACTGTTTTTT,CASSRTGAEYATNEKLFF